This TCR beta chain was observed in a study of CD8 T cells in ankylosing spondylitis. Turning to this clonotype: What it binds is not known.

MiXCR, applied by TCRdb to the 5' RACE reads, yields one record per CDR3 protein. The sample shows 650,000 to 800,000 distinct CDR3 sequences, around 20% of them seen only once. Germline V gene lookup returns CDR1 MRHNA and CDR2 SNTAGT. J lost 5 bases, V lost 6 bases, and 8 bases had no gene match. The CDR3 is 14 residues long. Study-wide results and caveats: Past studies reported some motif variants in reactive arthritis synovial fluid and blood. Blood of patients with ankylosing spondylitis appeared to be characterized by a TCR beta motif of roughly eight highly homologous variants.

The V gene is TRBV6-4, the J gene TRBJ1-2, with 8 positions matching TRBD1. This clonotype was obtained from a male donor with ankylosing spondylitis. The sample taken for sequencing was blood, either unsorted or a sorted T cell fraction (not recorded which). The CDR3 is CASSPTGTGYGYTF. The CDR3, as DNA: TGTGCCAGCAGCCCCACCGGGACAGGATATGGCTACACCTTC.